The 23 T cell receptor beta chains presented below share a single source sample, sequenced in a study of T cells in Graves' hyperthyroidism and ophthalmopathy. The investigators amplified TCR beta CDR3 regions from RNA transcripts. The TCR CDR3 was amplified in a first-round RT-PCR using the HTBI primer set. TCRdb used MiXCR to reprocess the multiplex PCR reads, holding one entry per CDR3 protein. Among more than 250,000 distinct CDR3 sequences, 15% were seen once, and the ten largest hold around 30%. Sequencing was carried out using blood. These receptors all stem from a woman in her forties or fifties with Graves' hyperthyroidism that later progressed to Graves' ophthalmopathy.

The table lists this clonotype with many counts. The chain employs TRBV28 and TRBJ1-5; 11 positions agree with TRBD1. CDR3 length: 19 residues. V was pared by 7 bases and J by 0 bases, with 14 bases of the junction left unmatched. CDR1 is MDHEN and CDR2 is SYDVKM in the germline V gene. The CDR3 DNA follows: TGTGCCAGCACTACAAATCGGGACAGGGGGTCGCTTAGCAATCAGCCCCAGCATTTT. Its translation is CASTTNRDRGSLSNQPQHF.

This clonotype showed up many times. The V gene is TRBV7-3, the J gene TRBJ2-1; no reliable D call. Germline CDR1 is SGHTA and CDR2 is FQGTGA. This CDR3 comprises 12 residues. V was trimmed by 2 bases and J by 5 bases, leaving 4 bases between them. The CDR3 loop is CASSLQDNEQFF. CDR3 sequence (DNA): TGTGCCAGCAGCTTACAGGACAATGAGCAGTTCTTC. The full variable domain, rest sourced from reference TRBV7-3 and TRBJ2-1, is GAGVSQTPSNKVTEKGKYVELRCDPISGHTALYWYRQSLGQGPEFLIYFQGTGAADDSGLPNDRFFAVRPEGSVSTLKIQRTERGDSAVYLCASSLQDNEQFFGPGTRLTVL.

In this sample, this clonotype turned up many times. The CDR3 loop reads CSARRQAYSGANVLTF. The CDR3 DNA reads TGCAGTGCTAGGCGGCAGGCTTACTCTGGGGCCAACGTCCTGACTTTC. The V gene is TRBV20-1, the J gene TRBJ2-6; D ambiguous. The CDR3 sequence is 16 residues long. The germline CDR1 and CDR2 sequences are DFQATT and SNEGSKA (reference sequence). V lost 3 bases and J lost 0, with 12 bases in between.

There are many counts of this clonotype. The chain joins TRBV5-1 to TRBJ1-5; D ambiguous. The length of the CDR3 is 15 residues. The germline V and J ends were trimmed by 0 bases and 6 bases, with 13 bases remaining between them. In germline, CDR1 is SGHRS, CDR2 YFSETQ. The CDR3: CASSLAGRLGQPQHF. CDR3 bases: TGCGCCAGCAGCTTGGCGGGAAGGCTTGGTCAGCCCCAGCATTTT.

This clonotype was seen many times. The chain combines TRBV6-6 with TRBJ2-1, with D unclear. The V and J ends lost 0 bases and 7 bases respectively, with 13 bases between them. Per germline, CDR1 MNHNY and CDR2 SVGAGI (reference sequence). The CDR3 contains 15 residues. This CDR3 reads CASSYSHGSMNEQFF. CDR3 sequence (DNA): TGTGCCAGCAGTTACTCCCACGGAAGCATGAATGAGCAGTTCTTC.

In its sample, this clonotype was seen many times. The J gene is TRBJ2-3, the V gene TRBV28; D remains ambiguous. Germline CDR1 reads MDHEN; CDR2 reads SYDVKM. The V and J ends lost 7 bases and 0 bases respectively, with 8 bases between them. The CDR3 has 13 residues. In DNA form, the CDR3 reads TGTGCCAGCACGGTCCTGAGCACAGATACGCAGTATTTT. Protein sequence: CASTVLSTDTQYF.

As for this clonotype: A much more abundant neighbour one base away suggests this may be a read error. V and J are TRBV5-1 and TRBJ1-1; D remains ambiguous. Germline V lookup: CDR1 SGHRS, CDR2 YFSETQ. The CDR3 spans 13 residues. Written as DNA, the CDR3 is TGCACCAGCAGCTTGGACGTGAACACTGAAGCTTTCTTT. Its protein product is CTSSLDVNTEAFF.

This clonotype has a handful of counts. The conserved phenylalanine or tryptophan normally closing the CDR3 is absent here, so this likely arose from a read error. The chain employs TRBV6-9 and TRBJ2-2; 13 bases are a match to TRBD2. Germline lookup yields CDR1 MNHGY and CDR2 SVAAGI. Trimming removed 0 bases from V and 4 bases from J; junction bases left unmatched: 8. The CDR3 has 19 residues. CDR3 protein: CASSYSGLAGLTGTGELFL. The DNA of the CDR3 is TGTGCCAGCAGTTATTCGGGACTAGCGGGATTAACTGGCACCGGGGAGCTGTTTCTT.

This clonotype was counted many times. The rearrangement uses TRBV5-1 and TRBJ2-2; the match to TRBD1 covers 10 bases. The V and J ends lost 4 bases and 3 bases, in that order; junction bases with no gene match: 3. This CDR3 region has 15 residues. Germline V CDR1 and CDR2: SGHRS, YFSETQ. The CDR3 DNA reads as TGCGCCAGCAGCACGGGACAGGGGCACACCGGGGAGCTGTTTTTT. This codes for CASSTGQGHTGELFF.

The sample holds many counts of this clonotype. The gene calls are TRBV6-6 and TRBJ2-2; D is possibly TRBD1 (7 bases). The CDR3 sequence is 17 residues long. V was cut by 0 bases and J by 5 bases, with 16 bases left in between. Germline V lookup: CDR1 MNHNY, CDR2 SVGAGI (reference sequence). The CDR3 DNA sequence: TGTGCCAGCAGTTACTCGAGGTGGAGGGGGCGGACCGGGGAGCTGTTTTTT. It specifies CASSYSRWRGRTGELFF.

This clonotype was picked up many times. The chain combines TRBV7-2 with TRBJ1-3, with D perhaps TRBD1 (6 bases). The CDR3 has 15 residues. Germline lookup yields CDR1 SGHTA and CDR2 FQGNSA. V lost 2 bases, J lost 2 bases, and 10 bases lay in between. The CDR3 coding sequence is TGTGCCAGCAGCTTATCCAGGGGTACTGGAAACACCATATATTTT. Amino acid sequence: CASSLSRGTGNTIYF. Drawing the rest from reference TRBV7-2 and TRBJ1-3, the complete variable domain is GAGVSQSPSNKVTEKGKDVELRCDPISGHTALYWYRQSLGQGLEFLIYFQGNSAPDKSGLPSDRFSAERTGGSVSTLTIQRTQQEDSAVYLCASSLSRGTGNTIYFGEGSWLTVV.

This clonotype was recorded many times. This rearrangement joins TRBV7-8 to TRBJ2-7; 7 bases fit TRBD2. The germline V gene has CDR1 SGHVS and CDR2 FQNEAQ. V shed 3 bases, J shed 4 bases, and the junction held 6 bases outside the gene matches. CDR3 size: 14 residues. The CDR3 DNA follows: TGTGCCAGCAGCTTCCTCCCCGGGGGGTACGAGCAGTACTTC. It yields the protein CASSFLPGGYEQYF.

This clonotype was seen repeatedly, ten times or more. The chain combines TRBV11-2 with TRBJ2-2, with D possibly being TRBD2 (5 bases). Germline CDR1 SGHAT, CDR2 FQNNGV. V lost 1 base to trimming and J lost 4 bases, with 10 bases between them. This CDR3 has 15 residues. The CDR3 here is CASSLVPGGTGELFF. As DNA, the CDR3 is TGTGCCAGCAGCTTAGTGCCAGGAGGCACCGGGGAGCTGTTTTTT.

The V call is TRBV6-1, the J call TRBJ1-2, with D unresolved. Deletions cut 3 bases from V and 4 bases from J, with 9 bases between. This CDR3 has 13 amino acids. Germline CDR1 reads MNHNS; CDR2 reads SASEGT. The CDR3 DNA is TGTGCCAGCAGTGACCCCAGGTCCTATGGCTACACCTTC. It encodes CASSDPRSYGYTF.

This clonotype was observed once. The CDR3 nucleotides are TGTGCCAGCAGCATTACCACAGGGTCCGCCGGCTACACCTTC. The encoded protein is CASSITTGSAGYTF. The J gene is TRBJ1-2, the V gene TRBV9; tentatively, D is TRBD1 (6 bases). The CDR3 is made up of 14 amino acids. Germline V gene sequence: CDR1 SGDLS, CDR2 YYNGEE. The V end was cut by 4 bases, the J end by 8 bases, with 18 bases between.

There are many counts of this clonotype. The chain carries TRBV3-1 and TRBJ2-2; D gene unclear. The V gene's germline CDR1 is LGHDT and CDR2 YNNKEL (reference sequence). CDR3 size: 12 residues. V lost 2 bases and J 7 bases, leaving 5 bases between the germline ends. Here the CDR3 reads CASSQKDGELFF. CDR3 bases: TGTGCCAGCAGCCAAAAAGACGGGGAGCTGTTTTTT.

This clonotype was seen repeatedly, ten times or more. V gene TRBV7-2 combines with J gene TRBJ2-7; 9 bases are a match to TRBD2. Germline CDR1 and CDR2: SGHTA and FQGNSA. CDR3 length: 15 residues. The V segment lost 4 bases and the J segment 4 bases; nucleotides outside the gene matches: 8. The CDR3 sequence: CASSSRPSGEYEQYF. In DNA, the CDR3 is TGTGCCAGCAGCTCCCGCCCTAGCGGGGAATACGAGCAGTACTTC.

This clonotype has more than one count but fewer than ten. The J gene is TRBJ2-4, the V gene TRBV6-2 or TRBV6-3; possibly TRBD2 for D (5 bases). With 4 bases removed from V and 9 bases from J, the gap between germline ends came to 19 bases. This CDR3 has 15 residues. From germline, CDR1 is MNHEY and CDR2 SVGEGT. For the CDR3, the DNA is TGTGCCAGCAGTTCCCCGCTCCGTTACGAGGGCATTCAGTACTTC. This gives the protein CASSSPLRYEGIQYF.

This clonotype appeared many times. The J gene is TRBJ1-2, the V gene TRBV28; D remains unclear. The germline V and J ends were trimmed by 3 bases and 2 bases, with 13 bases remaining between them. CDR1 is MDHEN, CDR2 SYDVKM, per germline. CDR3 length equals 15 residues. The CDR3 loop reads CASSFPREENYGYTF. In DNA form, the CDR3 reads TGTGCCAGCAGTTTCCCCCGGGAGGAAAACTATGGCTACACCTTC.

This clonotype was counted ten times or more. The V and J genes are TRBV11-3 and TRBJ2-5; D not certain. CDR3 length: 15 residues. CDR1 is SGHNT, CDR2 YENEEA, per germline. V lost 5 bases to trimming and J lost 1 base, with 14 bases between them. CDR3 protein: CASSTNLGSQETQYF. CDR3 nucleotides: TGTGCCAGCAGCACAAACTTGGGATCCCAAGAGACCCAGTACTTC. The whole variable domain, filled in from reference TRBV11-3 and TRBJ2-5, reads EAGVVQSPRYKIIEKKQPVAFWCNPISGHNTLYWYLQNLGQGPELLIRYENEEAVDDSQLPKDRFSAERLKGVDSTLKIQPAELGDSAVYLCASSTNLGSQETQYFGPGTRLLVL.

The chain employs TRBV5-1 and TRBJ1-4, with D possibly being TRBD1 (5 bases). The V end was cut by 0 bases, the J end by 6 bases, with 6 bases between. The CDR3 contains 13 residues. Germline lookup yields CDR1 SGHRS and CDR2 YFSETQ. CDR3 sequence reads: CASSLGQHEKLFF. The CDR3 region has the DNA TGCGCCAGCAGCTTGGGACAGCATGAAAAACTGTTTTTT. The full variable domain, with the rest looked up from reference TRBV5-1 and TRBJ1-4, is KAGVTQTPRYLIKTRGQQVTLSCSPISGHRSVSWYQQTPGQGLQFLFEYFSETQRNKGNFPGRFSGRQFSNSRSEMNVSTLELGDSALYLCASSLGQHEKLFFGSGTQLSVL.

DNA of the CDR3: TGTGCCAGCAGCTCCCGGCGGCTAGACAATGGTAATGAGCAGTTCTTC. Protein: CASSSRRLDNGNEQFF. V gene TRBV7-9 combines with J gene TRBJ2-1, with unresolved D. The CDR3 runs 16 residues. V was pared by 4 bases and J by 7 bases, with 20 bases between. CDR1 and CDR2 (germline): SEHNR, FQNEAQ (reference sequence).

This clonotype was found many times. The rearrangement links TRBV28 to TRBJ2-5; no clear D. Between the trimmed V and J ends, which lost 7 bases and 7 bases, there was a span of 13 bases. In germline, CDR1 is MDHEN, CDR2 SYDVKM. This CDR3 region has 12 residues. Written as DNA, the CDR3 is TGTGCCAGCACTCCGGCCTTGGGGACCCAGTACTTC. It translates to CASTPALGTQYF.